The 6 T cell receptor beta chains listed next were all sequenced from one sample in a study of T-cell reconstitution after alpha-beta-depleted transplantation in children. Unique molecular identifiers were incorporated during preparation of the TCRbeta library. Using its own MiXCR run on the PCR reads, TCRdb lists one record per CDR3 protein. Of 530,000 or so distinct CDR3 sequences listed, 25% to 30% are singletons. This material consisted of PBMCs, taken before TCRalphabeta/CD19-depleted stem cell transplant. These receptors all come from a boy in the first two years of life with Wiskott-Aldrich syndrome, due to receive a stem cell transplant.

DNA for the CDR3: TGCAGTGCTACGCTAGCGGGGGCAGGTACCCAGTACTTC. This gives the protein CSATLAGAGTQYF. The chain uses TRBV20-1 and TRBJ2-5, with TRBD2 matching over 10 bases. CDR3 length: 13 amino acids. The trim removed 4 bases at V and 8 bases at J, leaving 7 bases unmatched. The germline CDR1 and CDR2 sequences are DFQATT and SNEGSKA (reference sequence).

This clonotype was seen a handful of times. CDR3 in DNA: TGTGCCAGCAGTGTAGGCCCTAACATTCAGTACTTC. Its protein product is CASSVGPNIQYF. The gene calls are TRBV25-1 and TRBJ2-4, with unresolved D. Germline CDR1 and CDR2: MGHDK and SYGVNS. V gave up 4 bases and J gave up 7 bases, with 8 bases separating them. This CDR3 contains 12 residues.

The CDR3 reads CASSQGGQGEKLFF. The CDR3 DNA reads as TGTGCCAGCAGCCAGGGGGGCCAGGGGGAAAAACTGTTTTTT. The rearrangement joins TRBV4-2 to TRBJ1-4, with a possible D match to TRBD1 (6 bases). CDR1 and CDR2 from the germline V gene are LGHNA and YNFKEQ. CDR3 length: 14 residues. V was shortened by 3 bases and J by 8 bases, with 13 bases between the two germline ends.

As concerns this clonotype: The conserved phenylalanine or tryptophan is not found at the CDR3 terminus, so this likely reflects a read error. This chain connects TRBV5-6 to TRBJ2-1, with D unresolved. Trimming took off 0 bases at V and 0 bases at J, with 13 bases between the two ends. Germline V gene sequence: CDR1 SGHDT, CDR2 YYEEEE. This CDR3 comprises 17 residues. This CDR3 reads CASSLAGRPSSYNEQFL. The CDR3 nucleotides read TGTGCCAGCAGCTTGGCCGGACGGCCGAGCTCCTACAATGAGCAGTTCTTG.

This clonotype was detected only a few times. V usage is TRBV12-3 or TRBV12-4 and J usage is TRBJ1-5, with D maybe TRBD1 (6 bases). V was clipped by 10 bases and J by 4 bases, with 14 bases between them. CDR3 length: 13 residues. In DNA, the CDR3 is TGTGCCACGGCGGGGGGCAGGAATCAGCCCCAGCATTTT. Residues: CATAGGRNQPQHF.

The chain links TRBV29-1 to TRBJ2-3; D may be TRBD1 (5 bases). The CDR3 is 13 residues long. Germline V CDR1 and CDR2: SQVTM, ANQGSEA. The CDR3 is CSAQEGGTDTQYF. In nucleotides, the CDR3 is TGCAGTGCGCAGGAAGGGGGCACAGATACGCAGTATTTT.